The rows below give T cell receptor beta chains drawn from one sample of a study of T-cell reconstitution after alpha-beta-depleted transplantation in children. One entry per CDR3 protein results from TCRdb running MiXCR on the PCR reads. This table has 500,000 to 750,000 distinct CDR3 sequences, 10% to 15% appearing once. Sequenced material: PBMCs, mostly from graft donor cells, taken 360 days after TCRalphabeta/CD19-depleted stem cell transplant. All receptors come from a male patient between 10 and 17 years old who had a stem cell transplant for acute myeloid leukemia, so the T cells may come from the graft donor. The conserved cysteine and the conserved F or W are not part of the CDR3 here. Each record gives: CDR3 length, J gene, V gene, CDR3 protein.

CDR3 length: 13
J gene: TRBJ2-5
V gene: TRBV5-6
CDR3 protein: ASSLKSSGQETQY

CDR3 length: 10
J gene: TRBJ2-1
V gene: TRBV28
CDR3 protein: ASSLLAGDRF

CDR3 length: 12
J gene: TRBJ2-4
V gene: TRBV20-1
CDR3 protein: SAALLLAKNIQY

CDR3 length: 14
J gene: TRBJ2-1
V gene: TRBV5-1
CDR3 protein: ASSLARFSSYNEQF

CDR3 length: 11
J gene: TRBJ2-7
V gene: TRBV29-1
CDR3 protein: SVRTSGSYEQY

CDR3 length: 13
J gene: TRBJ1-2
V gene: TRBV7-9
CDR3 protein: ASSLVLRGGYGYT

CDR3 length: 16
J gene: TRBJ2-1
V gene: TRBV6-4
CDR3 protein: ASSRLAGGPSGYNEQF

CDR3 length: 12
J gene: TRBJ1-5
V gene: TRBV20-1
CDR3 protein: SARGGVSNQPQH

CDR3 length: 10
J gene: TRBJ2-2
V gene: TRBV29-1
CDR3 protein: SAEGRTGELF

CDR3 length: 13
J gene: TRBJ2-7
V gene: TRBV4-1
CDR3 protein: ASSPIAESGNEQY

CDR3 length: 13
J gene: TRBJ1-1
V gene: TRBV3-1
CDR3 protein: ASSRPGQLNTEAF

CDR3 length: 15
J gene: TRBJ2-1
V gene: TRBV4-3
CDR3 protein: ASSQDRGSGSGNEQF

CDR3 length: 13
J gene: TRBJ2-7
V gene: TRBV28
CDR3 protein: ASSWSSRSSYEQY

CDR3 length: 13
J gene: TRBJ2-5
V gene: TRBV28
CDR3 protein: ASSLWLAGEETQY

CDR3 length: 12
J gene: TRBJ2-3
V gene: TRBV4-3
CDR3 protein: ASSNRDFTDTQY

CDR3 length: 13
J gene: TRBJ2-1
V gene: TRBV20-1
CDR3 protein: SADNLAGLYNEQF

CDR3 length: 12
J gene: TRBJ1-5
V gene: TRBV7-2
CDR3 protein: ASSLGQSNQPQH

CDR3 length: 11
J gene: TRBJ2-3
V gene: TRBV29-1
CDR3 protein: SVSEWDTDTQY

CDR3 length: 13
J gene: TRBJ1-2
V gene: TRBV5-1
CDR3 protein: ASSLTGDASYGYT

CDR3 length: 12
J gene: TRBJ1-2
V gene: TRBV28
CDR3 protein: ASSLSMIMVGYT

CDR3 length: 10
J gene: TRBJ2-7
V gene: TRBV29-1
CDR3 protein: SVWTGSNEQY

CDR3 length: 10
J gene: TRBJ2-1
V gene: TRBV10-3
CDR3 protein: AIGQDVVAQF

CDR3 length: 15
J gene: TRBJ2-7
V gene: TRBV20-1
CDR3 protein: SAEKVGVGQVTYEQY

CDR3 length: 17
J gene: TRBJ2-3
V gene: TRBV4-2
CDR3 protein: ASSQEVPAGGPLTDTQY

CDR3 length: 14
J gene: TRBJ2-2
V gene: TRBV9
CDR3 protein: ASSARMGTGAGELF

CDR3 length: 11
J gene: TRBJ1-1
V gene: TRBV5-5
CDR3 protein: ASSLWGSAEAF

CDR3 length: 10
J gene: TRBJ2-1
V gene: TRBV6-2/TRBV6-3
CDR3 protein: ASSSSAYEQF

CDR3 length: 13
J gene: TRBJ2-5
V gene: TRBV15
CDR3 protein: ATSSGSLSQETQY

CDR3 length: 13
J gene: TRBJ2-5
V gene: TRBV7-9
CDR3 protein: ASSPLAGGVETQY

CDR3 length: 12
J gene: TRBJ2-7
V gene: TRBV12-3/TRBV12-4
CDR3 protein: ASSQGASSYEQY

CDR3 length: 12
J gene: TRBJ2-7
V gene: TRBV7-2
CDR3 protein: ASSLGPISYEQY

CDR3 length: 12
J gene: TRBJ2-7
V gene: TRBV12-3/TRBV12-4
CDR3 protein: ASSRAGESYEQY

CDR3 length: 16
J gene: TRBJ1-5
V gene: TRBV28
CDR3 protein: ASSFNFGLLGAVQPQH

CDR3 length: 13
J gene: TRBJ2-7
V gene: TRBV4-2
CDR3 protein: ASSQARGLVYEQY

CDR3 length: 13
J gene: TRBJ1-3
V gene: TRBV4-3
CDR3 protein: ASSQAVGSGNTIY

CDR3 length: 14
J gene: TRBJ2-7
V gene: TRBV4-2
CDR3 protein: ASLAFRGRGKHEQY

CDR3 length: 12
J gene: TRBJ2-7
V gene: TRBV6-1
CDR3 protein: ASRTGMASAEQY

CDR3 length: 13
J gene: TRBJ2-7
V gene: TRBV7-3
CDR3 protein: ASSPSGTGLYEQY

CDR3 length: 13
J gene: TRBJ2-1
V gene: TRBV18
CDR3 protein: ASSPGQGARNEQF

CDR3 length: 13
J gene: TRBJ1-2
V gene: TRBV11-2
CDR3 protein: ASSLRAGGAEGYT

CDR3 length: 13
J gene: TRBJ2-7
V gene: TRBV28
CDR3 protein: ASSLNQLGHYEQY

CDR3 length: 12
J gene: TRBJ2-7
V gene: TRBV7-2
CDR3 protein: ASSSILHPNGQY

CDR3 length: 12
J gene: TRBJ2-1
V gene: TRBV5-1
CDR3 protein: ASSSRTGSNEQF

CDR3 length: 13
J gene: TRBJ2-1
V gene: TRBV4-3
CDR3 protein: ASSQDQLWRGEQF

CDR3 length: 15
J gene: TRBJ2-3
V gene: TRBV4-3
CDR3 protein: ASSQDPSRTSGTSQY

CDR3 length: 12
J gene: TRBJ2-1
V gene: TRBV29-1
CDR3 protein: SVRTSGTHNEQF

CDR3 length: 14
J gene: TRBJ2-3
V gene: TRBV18
CDR3 protein: ASSPFPTTLTDTQY

CDR3 length: 13
J gene: TRBJ2-7
V gene: TRBV6-1
CDR3 protein: ASSGTASGYYEQY

CDR3 length: 17
J gene: TRBJ2-1
V gene: TRBV5-1
CDR3 protein: ASSSLAGGPQGSYNEQF

CDR3 length: 14
J gene: TRBJ2-7
V gene: TRBV7-9
CDR3 protein: ASSDNRDGQTYEQY

CDR3 length: 14
J gene: TRBJ2-7
V gene: TRBV28
CDR3 protein: ASTLDSGGSSYEQY